One sample yielded the 5 T cell receptor beta chains listed below, sequenced in a study of cytomegalovirus exposure and HLA in healthy donors. Both 60 Vbeta primers and 13 Jbeta primers went into the PCR. The assay was immunoSEQ multiplex PCR, and TCRdb's table has in-frame clones only and misses some. The data show about 190,000 clones, about 69% seen once. The sequenced material came from PBMCs. The source of these receptors is a man aged 30-40 years in good health and CMV-seropositive.

The chain recombines TRBV25-1 with TRBJ1-1, with D unresolved. Germline V gives CDR1 MGHDK, CDR2 SYGVNS. CDR3 size: 12 residues. Deletions cut 10 bases from V and 2 bases from J, with 11 bases between. In DNA form, the CDR3 reads TGTGCCACTCAACAAGATAACACTGAAGCTTTCTTT. Translation: CATQQDNTEAFF.

The gene calls are TRBV4-3 and TRBJ1-2, with 7 bases lining up with TRBD1. Unmatched junction bases numbered 19, after V lost 5 bases and J lost 4 bases. This CDR3 contains 18 residues. The V gene's germline CDR1 is LGHNA and CDR2 YSLEER. The CDR3 sequence: CASSSWGPTGELGYGYTF. DNA of the CDR3: TGCGCCAGCAGCAGTTGGGGGCCCACAGGGGAGCTGGGCTATGGCTACACCTTC.

This chain connects TRBV6-6 to TRBJ1-4; D not resolved. Germline V CDR1 and CDR2: MNHNY, SVGAGI (reference sequence). The V end lost 9 bases, the J end lost 5 bases, and 16 bases lay between the germline ends. The CDR3 runs 14 residues. The CDR3 nucleotides read TGTGCCAGTCTAGACCCCGGCGGGAATGAAAAACTGTTTTTT. Protein sequence: CASLDPGGNEKLFF.

V and J are TRBV18 and TRBJ1-1; D gene unclear. Trimming left V 2 bases short and J 1 base short, with 17 bases between. The CDR3 runs 17 residues. From germline, CDR1 is KGHSH and CDR2 LQKENI. The CDR3 here is CASSPNRQRSSNTEAFF. In DNA, the CDR3 is TGTGCCAGCTCACCAAATAGGCAGCGGTCGTCGAACACTGAAGCTTTCTTT.

This sequence joins TRBV7-6 and TRBJ1-2; weak D call: TRBD1 (5 bases). The CDR3 is 16 residues long. Trimming left V 1 base short and J 2 bases short, with 14 bases between. Germline-derived CDR1 and CDR2 are SGHVS and FNYEAQ. The CDR3 loop is CASSLGVDSLNYGYTF. Here the CDR3 DNA reads TGTGCCAGCAGCTTAGGTGTAGACAGCTTAAACTATGGCTACACCTTC.